The rows below give T cell receptor beta chains drawn from one sample of a study of cytomegalovirus exposure and HLA in healthy donors. Only in-frame clones appear in the TCRdb table, and some are missing; sequencing was by immunoSEQ multiplex PCR. The table lists under 200,000 clones, about three quarters of them singletons. Sequences were obtained from PBMCs. The receptor set was obtained from a girl between 5 and 17 years old in good health and CMV-seronegative. Both conserved end residues are part of each CDR3. D genes are given only for firm matches. Size is stated for part of the rows, as once, few or many counts, or as a class when the clone is expanded.

TRBV9	TRBD1	TRBJ1-2	NA	CASSLSGGYYGYTF	TGTGCCAGCAGCCTATCAGGGGGCTACTATGGCTACACCTTC
TRBV6-5	TRBD1	TRBJ1-2	NA	CASSYSNTGVGYGYTF	TGTGCCAGCAGTTACTCGAACACAGGGGTCGGCTATGGCTACACCTTC
TRBV5-1	TRBD1	TRBJ1-5	NA	CASSPGTGAPSNQPQHF	TGCGCCAGCAGCCCCGGGACAGGCGCCCCTAGCAATCAGCCCCAGCATTTT
TRBV19	TRBD1	TRBJ1-5	NA	CASSIAAQGFGEWQPQHF	TGTGCCAGTAGTATAGCGGCACAGGGGTTTGGAGAATGGCAGCCCCAGCATTTT
TRBV18	NA	TRBJ2-1	NA	CASSPQKGDNYNEQFF	TGTGCCAGCTCACCACAGAAAGGGGACAACTACAATGAGCAGTTCTTC
TRBV2	NA	TRBJ1-1	NA	CASTKEEGMNTEAFF	TGTGCCAGCACCAAAGAGGAGGGGATGAACACTGAAGCTTTCTTT
TRBV30	NA	TRBJ2-7	NA	CACRGGQGPAYEQYF	TGTGCCTGCAGGGGCGGCCAGGGCCCTGCCTACGAGCAGTACTTC
TRBV4-2	NA	TRBJ1-4	NA	CASSQPGRRTNEKLFF	TGTGCCAGCAGCCAACCTGGTAGGAGGACTAATGAAAAACTGTTTTTT
TRBV2	NA	TRBJ1-6	NA	CASLRGGVENSPLHF	TGTGCCAGCCTACGGGGGGGAGTGGAGAATTCACCCCTCCACTTT
TRBV28	NA	TRBJ1-2	NA	CATHGGGNYGYTF	TGTGCCACCCACGGCGGGGGCAACTATGGCTACACCTTC
TRBV5-4	NA	TRBJ1-1	NA	CASSLPTRNTEAFF	TGTGCCAGCAGCTTGCCGACAAGGAACACTGAAGCTTTCTTT
TRBV7-6	NA	TRBJ2-7	NA	CASSLLLPGEQYF	TGTGCCAGCAGCTTATTACTTCCGGGGGAGCAGTACTTC
TRBV7-9	TRBD2	TRBJ2-3	NA	CALKASGSYSTDTQYF	TGTGCCCTCAAAGCTAGCGGGAGCTATAGCACAGATACGCAGTATTTT
TRBV5-1	TRBD1	TRBJ2-2	NA	CASSKGQEKTGELFF	TGCGCCAGCAGCAAGGGACAGGAAAAAACCGGGGAGCTGTTTTTT
TRBV29-1	TRBD2	TRBJ2-2	NA	CSVLGLAGGRAGELFF	TGCAGCGTTCTTGGACTAGCGGGGGGTCGGGCCGGGGAGCTGTTTTTT
TRBV5-1	NA	TRBJ1-4	few	CASSSGNSATNEKLFF	TGCGCCAGCAGCTCCGGCAACAGTGCAACTAATGAAAAACTGTTTTTT
TRBV7-6	TRBD2	TRBJ2-3	NA	CASSLALSGGGFIYTQYF	TGTGCCAGCAGCTTAGCGCTAAGTGGGGGGGGATTCATCTATACGCAGTATTTT
TRBV6-4	TRBD2	TRBJ2-7	NA	CASSEAAGASYEQYF	TGTGCCAGCAGTGAGGCAGCGGGGGCCTCCTACGAGCAGTACTTC
TRBV7-3	NA	TRBJ1-1	NA	CASSRRGGDTEAFF	TGTGCCAGCAGCCGGAGGGGGGGTGACACTGAAGCTTTCTTT
TRBV15	NA	TRBJ1-5	NA	CATSRGGISNQPQHF	TGTGCCACCAGCAGAGGCGGGATTAGCAATCAGCCCCAGCATTTT
TRBV18	TRBD1	TRBJ1-5	NA	CASSPGTDQPQHF	TGTGCCAGCTCCCCCGGGACAGATCAGCCCCAGCATTTT
TRBV6-1	NA	TRBJ1-1	NA	CASSEADQPGWTEAFF	TGTGCCAGCAGTGAAGCTGACCAGCCCGGGTGGACTGAAGCTTTCTTT
TRBV5-1	TRBD1	TRBJ2-7	NA	CASGGSGTGSYEQYF	TGCGCCAGCGGAGGTTCCGGGACAGGGAGTTACGAGCAGTACTTC
TRBV5-4	TRBD2	TRBJ2-7	NA	CASSLVLAGGLSYEQYF	TGTGCCAGCAGCTTGGTCCTAGCGGGGGGCCTCTCCTACGAGCAGTACTTC
TRBV6-1	TRBD1	TRBJ2-4	NA	CASSERTGRRTKNIQYF	TGTGCCAGCAGTGAACGGACAGGGCGTAGGACCAAAAACATTCAGTACTTC
TRBV7-9	NA	TRBJ1-1	NA	CASSLVKRTEAFF	TGTGCCAGCAGCTTAGTAAAGAGGACTGAAGCTTTCTTT
TRBV5-6	TRBD2	TRBJ2-3	few	CASSLWLAATDTQYF	TGTGCCAGCAGCTTGTGGCTAGCGGCGACAGATACGCAGTATTTT
TRBV7-2	NA	TRBJ1-5	few	CASSFTTLMPQHF	TGTGCCAGCAGCTTTACAACCCTCATGCCCCAGCATTTT
TRBV2	NA	TRBJ2-2	NA	CASSGTDANTGELFF	TGTGCCAGCAGTGGGACAGACGCGAACACCGGGGAGCTGTTTTTT
TRBV2	NA	TRBJ2-4	NA	CASSAAAAKNIQYF	TGTGCCAGCAGTGCGGCGGCAGCCAAAAACATTCAGTACTTC
TRBV2	NA	TRBJ1-1	NA	CASSTVSPMNTEAFF	TGTGCCAGCTCGACAGTATCCCCGATGAACACTGAAGCTTTCTTT
TRBV5-5	NA	TRBJ2-7	few	CASSPQGYEQYF	TGTGCCAGCAGCCCACAGGGATACGAGCAGTACTTC
TRBV5-1	TRBD2	TRBJ2-3	few	CASSLLAGGISDTQYF	TGCGCCAGCAGCTTACTAGCGGGGGGGATATCAGATACGCAGTATTTT
TRBV6-1	NA	TRBJ1-1	NA	CASSDTRQGKNLEAFF	TGTGCCAGCAGTGATACCCGGCAGGGAAAGAATCTTGAAGCTTTCTTT
TRBV7-8	TRBD1	TRBJ1-2	few	CASSRTIGTDYGYTF	TGTGCCAGCAGCCGGACGATAGGGACAGACTATGGCTACACCTTC
TRBV15	TRBD1	TRBJ2-7	NA	CATSRGGGQGSYEQYF	TGTGCCACCAGCAGAGGAGGCGGACAGGGTTCCTACGAGCAGTACTTC
TRBV13	TRBD1	TRBJ2-7	NA	CASSPQDRVGEQYF	TGTGCCAGCAGCCCACAGGACAGGGTCGGCGAGCAGTACTTC
TRBV19	NA	TRBJ2-4	NA	CASNWATDIQYF	TGTGCCAGTAACTGGGCAACGGACATTCAGTACTTC
TRBV6-1	TRBD1	TRBJ1-1	NA	CASSAGQGAVTEAFF	TGTGCCAGCAGTGCCGGACAGGGGGCCGTCACTGAAGCTTTCTTT
TRBV27	TRBD1	TRBJ1-2	NA	CASSPLAGTGGYGYTF	TGTGCCAGCAGTCCCTTGGCTGGGACAGGGGGCTATGGCTACACCTTC
TRBV5-6	NA	TRBJ1-5	few	CASSRDTSNQPQHF	TGTGCCAGCAGCCGGGACACTAGCAATCAGCCCCAGCATTTT
TRBV5-6	NA	TRBJ1-4	NA	CASSFLAGTSNEKLFF	TGTGCCAGCAGCTTTCTCGCAGGTACAAGTAATGAAAAACTGTTTTTT
TRBV6-5	NA	TRBJ1-3	NA	CASRPGGAGNTIYF	TGTGCCAGCAGACCCGGGGGGGCTGGAAACACCATATATTTT
TRBV18	NA	TRBJ1-6	NA	CASSPRTDLDSPLHF	TGTGCCAGCTCACCAAGGACAGACCTGGATTCACCCCTCCACTTT
TRBV6-4	TRBD2	TRBJ2-1	medium-sized	CASSASSGGNEQFF	TGTGCCAGCAGTGCGAGTAGCGGGGGCAATGAGCAGTTCTTC
TRBV7-9	TRBD2	TRBJ2-1	NA	CASRSTSGDPTYNEQFF	TGTGCCAGCAGGAGTACTAGCGGGGACCCTACCTACAATGAGCAGTTCTTC
TRBV9	TRBD2	TRBJ2-1	NA	CASSERGLHSYNEQFF	TGTGCCAGCAGCGAGAGGGGACTACACTCCTACAATGAGCAGTTCTTC